Below are 4 T cell receptor beta chains sequenced from a single sample in a study of blood T cell repertoires in COVID-19. Some clones are missing from TCRdb's copy, which holds only in-frame ones; the method was immunoSEQ multiplex PCR. The table includes some 130,000 clones, roughly two thirds detected once. Sequenced sample: peripheral blood. The receptors here all came from a woman in her sixties or seventies with acute or convalescent COVID-19.

This chain joins TRBV5-1 and TRBJ2-7, with TRBD1 identical over 11 bases. This CDR3 has 17 amino acids. The germline CDR1 and CDR2 sequences are SGHRS and YFSETQ. J gave up 6 bases and V 0 bases, and 11 bases lay outside the gene matches. CDR3 in amino acids: CASSLALGPGTGGEQYF. The CDR3 DNA reads TGCGCCAGCAGCTTGGCCTTAGGTCCGGGGACAGGGGGCGAGCAGTACTTC.

This chain joins TRBV9 and TRBJ2-5, with 10 bases lining up with TRBD1. V lost 3 bases to trimming and J lost 4 bases; unmatched junction nucleotides: 12. The germline CDR1 and CDR2 sequences are SGDLS and YYNGEE. This CDR3 has 17 residues. DNA for the CDR3: TGTGCCAGCAGCGCCCGCTCGGGACAGGGGAGTGGAGAGACCCAGTACTTC. Residues: CASSARSGQGSGETQYF.

This CDR3 is CASSLVAGPYGYTF. CDR3 sequence (DNA): TGTGCCAGCAGCTTGGTTGCGGGTCCCTATGGCTACACCTTC. The chain couples TRBV5-8 to TRBJ1-2; D is ambiguous. Germline assignment: CDR1 SGHTS and CDR2 YDEGEE. The ends were cut back, 0 bases at V and 4 bases at J, with 10 bases in the middle. This CDR3 has 14 residues.

The chain carries TRBV12-3 or TRBV12-4 and TRBJ1-2; D unresolved. The CDR3 is 13 amino acids. Trimming shortened V by 0 bases and J by 6 bases, and 8 bases separated the two germline ends. CDR3 sequence reads: CASSLAVSHGYTF. The CDR3 region has the DNA TGTGCCAGCAGTTTAGCAGTAAGCCATGGCTACACCTTC.